These 16 T cell receptor beta chains were sequenced from one sample in a study of cytomegalovirus exposure and HLA in healthy donors. The PCR employed 60 Vbeta primers together with 13 Jbeta primers. The repertoire was sequenced with immunoSEQ multiplex PCR; TCRdb's copy has only in-frame clones and lacks some. The sample contains about 160,000 clones, roughly 79% of which appear only once. Sequences were obtained from PBMCs. Every receptor here comes from a woman in her forties or fifties in good health and CMV-seronegative.

The rearrangement links TRBV18 to TRBJ1-2, with D possibly matching TRBD1 (6 bases). This CDR3 spans 15 amino acids. Germline CDR1 and CDR2: KGHSH and LQKENI. V was pared by 5 bases and J by 1 base, with 14 bases between. For the CDR3, the DNA is TGTGCCAGCTCAGACGCCAGGGGAGTTAACTATGGCTACACCTTC. Its protein product is CASSDARGVNYGYTF.

The V and J genes are TRBV5-1 and TRBJ2-1; possibly TRBD1 for D (6 bases). CDR3 length: 15 residues. Trimming removed 0 bases at V and 2 bases at J, with 9 bases between. CDR1 is SGHRS and CDR2 is YFSETQ in the germline V gene. The CDR3, as DNA: TGCGCCAGCAGCTTGGAGGCAGGGGCCTACAATGAGCAGTTCTTC. Amino acids: CASSLEAGAYNEQFF.

The chain joins TRBV20-1 to TRBJ2-1, with 7 positions matching TRBD2. The germline CDR1 and CDR2 sequences are DFQATT and SNEGSKA (reference sequence). The CDR3 covers 11 residues. The junction had 12 bases not matched to a gene; V was cut back by 7 bases and J by 15 bases. CDR3 amino acids: CSGSAGEARFF. In DNA form, the CDR3 reads TGCAGTGGATCGGCGGGAGAGGCCCGGTTCTTC.

This clone was detected a few times. CDR3: CATRRGSSGEETQYF. CDR3 nucleotide sequence: TGCGCCACCCGCCGCGGGAGCTCCGGTGAGGAGACCCAGTACTTC. The rearrangement uses TRBV5-1 and TRBJ2-5; 7 bases fit TRBD2. J was trimmed by 5 bases and V by 9 bases; bases with no gene match: 16. Per the germline V gene, CDR1 is SGHRS and CDR2 is YFSETQ. The CDR3 runs 15 residues. Supplemented by reference TRBV5-1 and TRBJ2-5, the full variable domain reads KAGVTQTPRYLIKTRGQQVTLSCSPISGHRSVSWYQQTPGQGLQFLFEYFSETQRNKGNFPGRFSGRQFSNSRSEMNVSTLELGDSALYLCATRRGSSGEETQYFGPGTRLLVL.

The chain is built from TRBV7-3 and TRBJ2-1, with D perhaps matching TRBD2 (6 bases). Trimming cost V 0 bases and J 4 bases, with 7 bases left between them. The germline gives CDR1 SGHTA, CDR2 FQGTGA. The length of the CDR3 is 14 residues. This chain's CDR3 is CASSLTGTYNEQFF. As DNA, the CDR3 is TGTGCCAGCAGCTTAACGGGGACTTACAATGAGCAGTTCTTC.

The gene calls are TRBV5-4 and TRBJ1-2, with TRBD1 matching 9 bases. CDR3 size: 17 residues. From germline, CDR1 is SGHNT and CDR2 YYREEE (reference sequence). V was pared by 4 bases and J by 6 bases, with 16 bases of the junction left unmatched. The DNA of the CDR3 is TGTGCCAGCAGCCACAATCCCCGGGACAGGGATTTGGATGGCTACACCTTC. Translated: CASSHNPRDRDLDGYTF.

The chain uses TRBV9 and TRBJ1-2, with TRBD1 matching over 8 bases. The V gene's germline CDR1 is SGDLS and CDR2 YYNGEE. The CDR3 extends over 14 amino acids. V gave up 5 bases and J gave up 2 bases; unmatched junction bases: 5. The CDR3 nucleotides read TGTGCCAGCAGTACGACAGGGGCCAACTATGGCTACACCTTC. Amino acids: CASSTTGANYGYTF.

The V gene is TRBV15, the J gene TRBJ2-1; D remains unclear. V dropped 6 bases and J dropped 0 bases, with 12 bases sitting between them. The CDR3 has 15 residues. CDR1 and CDR2 (germline): LNHNV, YYDKDF (reference sequence). The CDR3 coding sequence is TGTGCCACCAGACACGCGGAAAGCTCCTACAATGAGCAGTTCTTC. It is translated as CATRHAESSYNEQFF.

The rearrangement joins TRBV28 to TRBJ2-2, with TRBD1 as a possible D gene (7 bases). CDR1 and CDR2 from the germline V gene are MDHEN and SYDVKM. Trimming took 4 bases from V and 6 from J, leaving 21 bases between them. The CDR3 is 17 residues long. CDR3 protein: CASSSIYNQGGSGELFF. The CDR3 coding sequence is TGTGCCAGCAGTTCCATCTACAACCAGGGGGGTTCCGGGGAGCTGTTTTTT.

The table lists this clone with a few counts. This sequence joins TRBV7-2 and TRBJ2-1, with a tentative D call TRBD2 (5 bases). The CDR3 contains 17 residues. V gave up 2 bases and J gave up 4 bases, with 18 bases separating them. Germline CDR1 and CDR2: SGHTA and FQGNSA. The CDR3 DNA sequence: TGTGCCAGCAGCTTACCCCGCGGGCCGGGTTCGTACAATGAGCAGTTCTTC. Translated: CASSLPRGPGSYNEQFF.

CDR3: CASSATGGNTQYF. The CDR3 DNA is TGTGCCAGCAGCGCCACAGGGGGGAATACGCAGTATTTT. The rearrangement uses TRBV28 and TRBJ2-3; 8 positions match TRBD1. This CDR3 region has 13 residues. Germline values: CDR1 MDHEN, CDR2 SYDVKM. The ends lost 6 bases at V and 7 bases at J; junction bases unmatched: 6.

The chain is built from TRBV7-3 and TRBJ2-3; possible D gene TRBD2, 6 bases. Germline CDR1 and CDR2: SGHTA and FQGTGA. V lost 4 bases and J 1 base, leaving 12 bases between the germline ends. This CDR3 region has 15 residues. The CDR3 region is CASSSPASGTDTQYF. CDR3 coding DNA: TGTGCCAGCAGCTCCCCGGCTAGCGGCACAGATACGCAGTATTTT.

The chain employs TRBV6-4 and TRBJ1-6; possibly TRBD1 for D (6 bases). V was clipped by 6 bases and J by 9 bases, with 18 bases between them. Germline V gene lookup returns CDR1 MRHNA and CDR2 SNTAGT. CDR3 length: 15 amino acids. The chain's CDR3 is CASRINRAGSSPLHF. Here the CDR3 DNA reads TGTGCCAGCAGAATAAACAGGGCTGGTAGTTCACCCCTCCACTTT.

The chain uses TRBV27 and TRBJ1-2; 9 bases are shared with TRBD1. CDR1 is MNHEY and CDR2 is SMNVEV in the germline V gene (reference sequence). This CDR3 is built from 14 residues. The J segment lost 2 bases and the V segment lost 5 bases, leaving 3 bases of the junction unmatched. DNA of the CDR3: TGTGCCAGCAGTCGGACAGGGGCGAACTATGGCTACACCTTC. This encodes CASSRTGANYGYTF.

The chain couples TRBV5-6 to TRBJ1-2; TRBD1 is a possible D gene (6 bases). The CDR3 covers 16 residues. From germline, CDR1 is SGHDT and CDR2 YYEEEE. V dropped 0 bases and J dropped 2 bases, with 14 bases sitting between them. CDR3 sequence reads: CASSLAAATGNYGYTF. The CDR3 DNA reads TGTGCCAGCAGCTTGGCCGCCGCCACAGGGAACTATGGCTACACCTTC.

The CDR3 reads CASSSGQVYNSPLHF. The CDR3 DNA sequence: TGTGCCAGCAGCTCCGGACAGGTCTATAATTCACCCCTCCACTTT. The chain joins TRBV7-9 to TRBJ1-6; TRBD1 matches 7 bases. Looked up from germline, CDR1 is SEHNR and CDR2 is FQNEAQ (reference sequence). Losses at the gene ends were 4 bases for V and 3 bases for J; bases not matched to a gene: 3. This CDR3 comprises 15 residues.